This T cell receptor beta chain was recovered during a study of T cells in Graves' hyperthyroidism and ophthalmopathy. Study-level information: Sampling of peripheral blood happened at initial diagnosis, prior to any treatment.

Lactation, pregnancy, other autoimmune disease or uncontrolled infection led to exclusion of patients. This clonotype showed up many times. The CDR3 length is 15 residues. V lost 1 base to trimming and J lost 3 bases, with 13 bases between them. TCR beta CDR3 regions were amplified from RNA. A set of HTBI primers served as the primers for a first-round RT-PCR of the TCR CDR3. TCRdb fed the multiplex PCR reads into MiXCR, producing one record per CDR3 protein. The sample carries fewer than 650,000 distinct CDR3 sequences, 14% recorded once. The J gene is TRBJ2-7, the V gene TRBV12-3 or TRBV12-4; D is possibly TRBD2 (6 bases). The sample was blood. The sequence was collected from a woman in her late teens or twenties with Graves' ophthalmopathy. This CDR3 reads CASSLGASALYEQYF. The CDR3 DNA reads TGTGCCAGCAGTTTAGGGGCTAGCGCACTCTACGAGCAGTACTTC.